This T cell receptor beta chain was identified during a study of T cell responses to AZD1222 COVID-19 vaccine. Note on this clone: The antigen remains unidentified.

The study's findings and limits: Without day 14 samples, only post-peak T cell repertoires were studied.

Assay used: immunoSEQ multiplex PCR; TCRdb lists only in-frame clones, some missing. The sample carries about 39,000 clones, 80% to 90% recorded once. The clonotype was recovered from an adult who received the MenACWY meningococcal vaccine as a control. The sample consisted of peripheral blood, taken 28 days after the second dose of the MenACWY control vaccine.

The CDR3 bases are TGTGCCAGCAGCCACACAGGGGGCGTCACCGGGGAGCTGTTTTTT. This encodes CASSHTGGVTGELFF. The chain couples TRBV7-9 to TRBJ2-2; 9 bases align to TRBD1. V lost 5 bases to trimming and J lost 4 bases; unmatched junction nucleotides: 5. The CDR3 has 15 amino acids. Germline V CDR1 and CDR2: SEHNR, FQNEAQ (reference sequence).